This passage covers 21 T cell receptor beta chains from one sample sequenced in a study of T cell responses to AZD1222 COVID-19 vaccine. Assay: immunoSEQ multiplex PCR; the TCRdb copy retains only in-frame clones and omits some. The repertoire holds 75,000 to 100,000 clones, 90% seen once, with roughly 26% in the top ten. The specimen comprised peripheral blood, sampled on day 0 of AZD1222 vaccination. The receptor source for this set is an adult in good health.

The chain employs TRBV19 and TRBJ2-7; unclear D gene. The CDR3 spans 13 residues. V was cut by 5 bases and J by 5 bases, with 13 bases left in between. CDR1 LNHDA and CDR2 SQIVND come from the germline V gene (reference sequence). CDR3 in DNA: TGTGCCAGTAGTGCCCGGAGCCTAGACGAGCAGTACTTC. Its protein product is CASSARSLDEQYF.

The chain carries TRBV5-1 and TRBJ2-3, with unresolved D. V lost 4 bases to trimming and J lost 5 bases, with 20 bases between them. The CDR3 is 16 amino acids. Germline CDR1 SGHRS, CDR2 YFSETQ. CDR3 amino acids: CASSPPDQAARDTQYF. The CDR3 nucleotides read TGCGCCAGCAGCCCACCAGACCAGGCAGCCCGAGATACGCAGTATTTT.

This chain links TRBV5-4 with TRBJ1-4; TRBD1 is a possible D gene (5 bases). The V gene's germline CDR1 is SGHNT and CDR2 YYREEE (reference sequence). Trimming removed 4 bases at V and 6 bases at J, with 10 bases between. The CDR3 is 13 residues long. As DNA, the CDR3 is TGTGCCAGCAGCGTCCGGGACGATGAAAAACTGTTTTTT. Its translation: CASSVRDDEKLFF.

The sample holds a few counts of this clone. The chain employs TRBV7-8 and TRBJ2-5; 12 positions agree with TRBD2. V shed 2 bases and J 2 bases; nucleotides not matched to a gene: 12. This CDR3 contains 19 residues. Germline-derived CDR1 and CDR2 are SGHVS and FQNEAQ. The CDR3 region has the DNA TGTGCCAGCAGCTTAAGGTTCTCTAGCGGGAGGGGACGGCAAGAGACCCAGTACTTC. Translation: CASSLRFSSGRGRQETQYF. Using reference TRBV7-8 and TRBJ2-5 for the parts outside the CDR3, the full variable domain is GAGVSQSPRYKVAKRGQDVALRCDPISGHVSLFWYQQALGQGPEFLTYFQNEAQLDKSGLPSDRFFAERPEGSVSTLKIQRTQQEDSAVYLCASSLRFSSGRGRQETQYFGPGTRLLVL.

This chain uses TRBV28 with TRBJ2-1, with no clear D. Germline V gene lookup returns CDR1 MDHEN and CDR2 SYDVKM. The V gene lost 6 bases and the J gene lost 8 bases, with 11 bases spanning the gap. The CDR3 sequence is 12 residues long. CDR3: CASSRVQDEQFF. CDR3 nucleotides: TGTGCCAGCAGCCGGGTTCAGGATGAGCAGTTCTTC.

In its sample, this clone was seen once. Other nucleotide sequences in the sample specify the same CDR3. The V gene is TRBV19, the J gene TRBJ1-4; 12 positions agree with TRBD1. In germline, CDR1 is LNHDA, CDR2 SQIVND (reference sequence). The CDR3 is made up of 15 amino acids. Trimming took 6 bases from V and 7 from J; bases not matched to a gene: 6. CDR3 DNA sequence: TGTGCCAGTAGCACCGGGACAGGGGGCGGTGAAAAACTGTTTTTT. Its protein is CASSTGTGGGEKLFF.

This sequence joins TRBV24-1 and TRBJ1-1; maybe TRBD1 (5 bases). Trimming shortened V by 4 bases and J by 5 bases, and 10 bases separated the two germline ends. The germline CDR1 and CDR2 sequences are KGHDR and SFDVKD. This CDR3 contains 13 residues. CDR3 bases: TGTGCCACCAGTGACCCGGACACGACTGAAGCTTTCTTT. The encoded protein is CATSDPDTTEAFF.

This clone occurred a few times. The chain joins TRBV11-2 to TRBJ2-7; D uncertain. CDR3 size: 14 residues. CDR1 is SGHAT, CDR2 FQNNGV, per germline. V was cut by 0 bases and J by 2 bases, with 8 bases left in between. CDR3 in amino acids: CASSLEVGTYEQYF. In nucleotides, the CDR3 is TGTGCCAGCAGCTTAGAGGTAGGAACCTACGAGCAGTACTTC.

The gene calls are TRBV19 and TRBJ1-4; 8 nucleotides agree with TRBD1. CDR3 length equals 14 residues. Trimming cost V 5 bases and J 6 bases; bases outside gene matches: 5. Per the germline V gene, CDR1 is LNHDA and CDR2 is SQIVND (reference sequence). This CDR3 is CASSPTGVYEKLFF. For the CDR3, the DNA is TGTGCCAGTAGTCCGACAGGGGTTTATGAAAAACTGTTTTTT.

The chain has TRBV6-1 and TRBJ2-3; perhaps TRBD1 as D (5 bases). The CDR3 sequence is 13 residues long. CDR1 is MNHNS and CDR2 is SASEGT in the germline V gene. With 3 bases removed from V and 8 bases from J, the gap between germline ends came to 12 bases. CDR3 in amino acids: CASSESGRGTQYF. The CDR3 DNA sequence: TGTGCCAGCAGTGAGTCAGGGCGAGGTACGCAGTATTTT.

The V call is TRBV5-1, the J call TRBJ2-1, with TRBD1 identical over 8 bases. The V gene's germline CDR1 is SGHRS and CDR2 YFSETQ. The CDR3 is made up of 15 amino acids. Trimming cost V 4 bases and J 6 bases; bases outside gene matches: 9. The CDR3: CASSRGDRSSNEQFF. CDR3 coding DNA: TGCGCCAGCAGCCGAGGGGACAGGTCCAGCAATGAGCAGTTCTTC.

CDR3 in amino acids: CSVGLAGPYEQYF. The CDR3 region has the DNA TGCAGCGTTGGGCTAGCGGGACCCTACGAGCAGTACTTC. The chain carries TRBV29-1 and TRBJ2-7; 9 bases agree with TRBD2. CDR1 and CDR2 (germline): SQVTM, ANQGSEA. V lost 4 bases to trimming and J lost 2 bases; unmatched junction nucleotides: 3. The length of the CDR3 is 13 residues.

In nucleotides, the CDR3 is TGTGCCAGCTCACCAGCCGGTGGACAGGGTAAAAAGCCCCAGCATTTT. Translating it yields CASSPAGGQGKKPQHF. This chain uses TRBV18 with TRBJ1-5; TRBD1 agrees at 8 bases. The CDR3 runs 16 residues. After removal of 2 bases from V and 8 bases from J, the junction contained 11 bases not matched to a gene. Germline V gene data show CDR1 as KGHSH and CDR2 as LQKENI.

This rearrangement joins TRBV19 to TRBJ2-7; TRBD1 matches at 10 bases. Trimming cost V 2 bases and J 6 bases; bases outside gene matches: 7. Germline CDR1 reads LNHDA; CDR2 reads SQIVND (reference sequence). The CDR3 covers 15 residues. DNA for the CDR3: TGTGCCAGTAGTATAAAGGTCGGACAGGGGGTCGAGCAGTACTTC. It codes for CASSIKVGQGVEQYF.

V usage is TRBV4-3 and J usage is TRBJ2-3, with D unclear. The CDR3 extends over 14 amino acids. CDR1 and CDR2 (germline): LGHNA, YSLEER. The V gene lost 2 bases and the J gene lost 1 base, with 7 bases spanning the gap. The CDR3 protein is CASSQTGRTDTQYF. CDR3 coding DNA: TGCGCCAGCAGCCAAACGGGTCGCACAGATACGCAGTATTTT.

The genes are TRBV28 and TRBJ2-1, with 8 nucleotides matching TRBD2. There are 15 residues in the CDR3. Per germline, CDR1 MDHEN and CDR2 SYDVKM. With 5 bases clipped from V and 2 bases from J, the junction kept 5 bases outside the gene matches. CDR3 nucleotides: TGTGCCAGCAGTCAGCGGGAGAGGACCTACAATGAGCAGTTCTTC. It encodes CASSQRERTYNEQFF.

This chain connects TRBV15 to TRBJ2-3; TRBD2 matches 7 bases. J was trimmed by 5 bases and V by 2 bases; bases with no gene match: 10. The CDR3 runs to 16 residues. In germline, CDR1 is LNHNV, CDR2 YYDKDF (reference sequence). Written as DNA, the CDR3 is TGTGCCACCAGCAGAAGGCTAGCGGCCGAGGTAGATACGCAGTATTTT. It yields the protein CATSRRLAAEVDTQYF.

The genes are TRBV6-2 or TRBV6-3 and TRBJ2-7, with TRBD2 identical over 9 bases. Germline V gene data show CDR1 as MNHEY and CDR2 as SVGEGT. The CDR3 has 16 amino acids. V lost 0 bases to trimming and J lost 7 bases; unmatched junction nucleotides: 10. This chain's CDR3 is CASSYSWAGGPYEQYF. The DNA for the CDR3 is TGTGCCAGCAGTTACTCCTGGGCGGGAGGGCCTTATGAGCAGTACTTC.

The chain uses TRBV13 and TRBJ2-7, with TRBD2 matching over 7 bases. V lost 5 bases to trimming and J lost 2 bases; unmatched junction nucleotides: 6. Germline lookup yields CDR1 PRHDT and CDR2 FYEKMQ (reference sequence). CDR3 length: 14 residues. The CDR3 loop reads CASSGRGRAYEQYF. The CDR3 bases are TGTGCCAGCAGCGGACGAGGGAGGGCCTACGAGCAGTACTTC. Drawing the rest from reference TRBV13 and TRBJ2-7, the complete variable domain is AAGVIQSPRHLIKEKRETATLKCYPIPRHDTVYWYQQGPGQDPQFLISFYEKMQSDKGSIPDRFSAQQFSDYHSELNMSSLELGDSALYFCASSGRGRAYEQYFGPGTRLTVT.

V usage is TRBV19 and J usage is TRBJ2-3, with D perhaps given as TRBD1 or TRBD2 (5 bases each). This CDR3 region has 15 residues. Looked up from germline, CDR1 is LNHDA and CDR2 is SQIVND (reference sequence). Trimming pared 3 bases from V and 2 bases from J, leaving 12 bases between. CDR3 DNA sequence: TGTGCCAGTAGTATCGAGGGGCGCTACACAGATACGCAGTATTTT. Its translation: CASSIEGRYTDTQYF.

V and J are TRBV3-1 (or the pseudogene TRBV3-2) and TRBJ2-5; 10 nucleotides agree with TRBD1. Germline V gene sequence: CDR1 LGHDT, CDR2 YNNKEL (reference sequence). Trimming at V came to 3 bases and at J to 5 bases, leaving 6 bases not matched to a gene. The CDR3 has 15 amino acids. CDR3 residues: CASSHGTGDGETQYF. CDR3 nucleotides: TGTGCCAGCAGCCACGGGACAGGGGACGGCGAGACCCAGTACTTC.